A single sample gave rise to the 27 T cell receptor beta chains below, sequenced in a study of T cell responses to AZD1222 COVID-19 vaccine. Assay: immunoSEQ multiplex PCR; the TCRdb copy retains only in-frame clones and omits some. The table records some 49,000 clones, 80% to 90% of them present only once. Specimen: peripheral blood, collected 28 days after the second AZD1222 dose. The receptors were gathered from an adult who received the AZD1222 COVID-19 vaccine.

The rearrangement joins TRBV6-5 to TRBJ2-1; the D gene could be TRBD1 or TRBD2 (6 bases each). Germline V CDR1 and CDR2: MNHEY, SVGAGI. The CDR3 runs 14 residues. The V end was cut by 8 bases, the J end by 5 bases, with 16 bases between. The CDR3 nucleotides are TGTGCCAGCGGACGGGGGCGGGGAAACAATGAGCAGTTCTTC. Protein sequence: CASGRGRGNNEQFF.

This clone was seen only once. CDR3 sequence reads: CASSPSRGPLEQYF. CDR3 nucleotides: TGTGCCAGCTCACCTTCCCGGGGACCTTTGGAGCAGTACTTC. This chain uses TRBV18 with TRBJ2-7, with D perhaps matching TRBD1 or TRBD2 (5 bases each). CDR1 KGHSH and CDR2 LQKENI come from the germline V gene. The CDR3 runs 14 residues. Trimming removed 3 bases from V and 7 bases from J, with 16 bases in between.

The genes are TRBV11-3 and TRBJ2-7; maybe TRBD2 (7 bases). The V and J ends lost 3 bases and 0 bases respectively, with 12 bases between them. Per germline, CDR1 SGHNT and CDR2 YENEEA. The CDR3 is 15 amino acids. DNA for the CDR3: TGTGCCAGCAGCTTGGGGGGGGCCGACTCCTACGAGCAGTACTTC. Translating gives CASSLGGADSYEQYF.

CDR3 in DNA: TGTGCCAGCAGCGGGCCGACTTTGAACACCGGGGAGCTGTTTTTT. Its protein product is CASSGPTLNTGELFF. The chain recombines TRBV9 with TRBJ2-2; D unresolved. V was clipped by 3 bases and J by 1 base, with 10 bases between them. The CDR3 is made up of 15 amino acids. From germline, CDR1 is SGDLS and CDR2 YYNGEE. The variable domain in full, completed from reference TRBV9 and TRBJ2-2, reads DSGVTQTPKHLITATGQRVTLRCSPRSGDLSVYWYQQSLDQGLQFLIQYYNGEERAKGNILERFSAQQFPDLHSELNLSSLELGDSALYFCASSGPTLNTGELFFGEGSRLTVL.

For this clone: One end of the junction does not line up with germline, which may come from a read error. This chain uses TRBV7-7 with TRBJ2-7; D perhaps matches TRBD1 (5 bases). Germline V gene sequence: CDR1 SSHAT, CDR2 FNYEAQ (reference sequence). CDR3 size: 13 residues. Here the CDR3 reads CASSLGVSAEQYF. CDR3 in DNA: TGTGCTAGCAGCTTAGGGGTCTCGGCCGAGCAGTACTTC.

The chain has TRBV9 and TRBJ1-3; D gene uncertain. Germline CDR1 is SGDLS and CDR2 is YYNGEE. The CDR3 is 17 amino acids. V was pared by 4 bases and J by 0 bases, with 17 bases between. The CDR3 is CASSTRRRLSSGNTIYF. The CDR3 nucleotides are TGTGCCAGCAGCACCCGACGGAGACTTTCCTCTGGAAACACCATATATTTT.

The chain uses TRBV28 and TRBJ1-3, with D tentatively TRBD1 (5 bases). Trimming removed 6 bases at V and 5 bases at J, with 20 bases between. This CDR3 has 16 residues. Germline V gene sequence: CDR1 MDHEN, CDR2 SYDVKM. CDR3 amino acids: CASSSLVGGYRNTIYF. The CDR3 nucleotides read TGTGCCAGCAGCTCCCTCGTTGGGGGTTATAGAAACACCATATATTTT. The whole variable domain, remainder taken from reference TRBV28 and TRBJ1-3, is DVKVTQSSRYLVKRTGEKVFLECVQDMDHENMFWYRQDPGLGLRLIYFSYDVKMKEKGDIPEGYSVSREKKERFSLILESASTNQTSMYLCASSSLVGGYRNTIYFGEGSWLTVV.

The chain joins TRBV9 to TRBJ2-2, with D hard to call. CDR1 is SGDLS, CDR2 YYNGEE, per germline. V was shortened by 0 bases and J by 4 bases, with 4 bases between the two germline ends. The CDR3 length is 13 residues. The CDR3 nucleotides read TGTGCCAGCAGCGTAGGGGGCACCGGGGAGCTGTTTTTT. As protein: CASSVGGTGELFF.

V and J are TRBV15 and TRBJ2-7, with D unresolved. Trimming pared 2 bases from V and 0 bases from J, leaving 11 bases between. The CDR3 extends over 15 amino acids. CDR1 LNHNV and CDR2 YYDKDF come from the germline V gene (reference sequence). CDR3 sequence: CATSRKTLSSYEQYF. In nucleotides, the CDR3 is TGTGCCACCAGCAGAAAGACCCTGAGCTCCTACGAGCAGTACTTC.

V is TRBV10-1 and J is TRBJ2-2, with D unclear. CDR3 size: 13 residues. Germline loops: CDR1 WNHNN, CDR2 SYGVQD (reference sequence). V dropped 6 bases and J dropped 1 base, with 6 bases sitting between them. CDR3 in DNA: TGCGCCAGCAGGCTGGTGAACACCGGGGAGCTGTTTTTT. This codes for CASRLVNTGELFF.

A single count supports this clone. The CDR3 DNA sequence: TGTGCCAGCAGACTGTATAGCAATCAGCCCCAGCATTTT. As protein: CASRLYSNQPQHF. The V and J genes are TRBV6-5 and TRBJ1-5; no definite D call. V was trimmed by 6 bases and J by 0 bases, leaving 6 bases between them. CDR1 MNHEY and CDR2 SVGAGI come from the germline V gene. CDR3 length: 13 residues.

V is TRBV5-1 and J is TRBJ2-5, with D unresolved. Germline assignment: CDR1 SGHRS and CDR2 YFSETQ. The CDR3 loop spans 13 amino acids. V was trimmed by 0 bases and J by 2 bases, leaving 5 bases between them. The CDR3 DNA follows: TGCGCCAGCAGCTTGGAAGGGCAAGAGACCCAGTACTTC. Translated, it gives CASSLEGQETQYF.

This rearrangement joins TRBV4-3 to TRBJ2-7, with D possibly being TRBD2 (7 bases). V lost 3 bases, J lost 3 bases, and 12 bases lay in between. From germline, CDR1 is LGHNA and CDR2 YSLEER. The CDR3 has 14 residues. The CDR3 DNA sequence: TGCGCCAGCAGCCAGCAGGGAGGGGGCTACGAGCAGTACTTC. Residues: CASSQQGGGYEQYF.

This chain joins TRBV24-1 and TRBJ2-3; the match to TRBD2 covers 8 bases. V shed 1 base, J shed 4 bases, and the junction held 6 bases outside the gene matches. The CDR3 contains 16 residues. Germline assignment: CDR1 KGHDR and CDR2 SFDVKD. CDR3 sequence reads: CATSDLREGRPDTQYF. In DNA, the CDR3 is TGTGCCACCAGTGATTTACGGGAGGGTAGACCAGATACGCAGTATTTT.

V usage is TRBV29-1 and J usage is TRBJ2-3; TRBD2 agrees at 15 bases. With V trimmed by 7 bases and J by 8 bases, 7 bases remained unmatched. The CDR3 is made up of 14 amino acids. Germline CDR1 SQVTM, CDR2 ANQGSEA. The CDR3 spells CSARTSGRGGTQYF. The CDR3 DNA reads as TGCAGCGCTCGGACTAGCGGGAGGGGGGGTACGCAGTATTTT.

In DNA form, the CDR3 reads TGTGCCAGTAGTCTCTACAGGGGGCTTGCCTACGAGCAGTACTTC. Translated: CASSLYRGLAYEQYF. The chain links TRBV19 to TRBJ2-7; 9 bases fit TRBD1. The CDR3 runs to 15 residues. Germline V gene sequence: CDR1 LNHDA, CDR2 SQIVND (reference sequence). With V trimmed by 5 bases and J by 2 bases, 7 bases remained unmatched.

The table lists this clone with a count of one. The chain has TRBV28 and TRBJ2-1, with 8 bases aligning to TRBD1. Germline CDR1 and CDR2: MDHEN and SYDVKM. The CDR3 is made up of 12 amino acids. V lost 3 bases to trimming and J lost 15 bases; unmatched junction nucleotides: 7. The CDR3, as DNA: TGTGCCAGCAGTTTGGGCCGGGACAGGACGTTCTTC. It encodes CASSLGRDRTFF.

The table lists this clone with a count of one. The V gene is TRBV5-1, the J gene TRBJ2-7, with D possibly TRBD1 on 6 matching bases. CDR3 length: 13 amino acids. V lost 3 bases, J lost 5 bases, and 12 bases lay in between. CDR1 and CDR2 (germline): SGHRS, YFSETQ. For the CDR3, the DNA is TGCGCCAGCAGCTCTTTGGGGGCCAACGAGCAGTACTTC. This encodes CASSSLGANEQYF.

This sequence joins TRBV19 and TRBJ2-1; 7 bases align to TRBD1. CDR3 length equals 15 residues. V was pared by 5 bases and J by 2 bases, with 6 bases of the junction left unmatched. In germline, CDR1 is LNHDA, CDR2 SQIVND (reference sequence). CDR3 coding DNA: TGTGCCAGTAGTTTCGGGACAGCCACCTACAATGAGCAGTTCTTC. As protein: CASSFGTATYNEQFF.

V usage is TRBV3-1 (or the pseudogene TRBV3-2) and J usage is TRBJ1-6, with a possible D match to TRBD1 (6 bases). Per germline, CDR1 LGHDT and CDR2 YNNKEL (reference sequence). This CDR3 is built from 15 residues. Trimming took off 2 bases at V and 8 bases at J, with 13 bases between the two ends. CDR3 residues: CASSQLDRSDSPLHF. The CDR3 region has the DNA TGTGCCAGCAGCCAACTTGACAGGTCGGATTCACCCCTCCACTTT.

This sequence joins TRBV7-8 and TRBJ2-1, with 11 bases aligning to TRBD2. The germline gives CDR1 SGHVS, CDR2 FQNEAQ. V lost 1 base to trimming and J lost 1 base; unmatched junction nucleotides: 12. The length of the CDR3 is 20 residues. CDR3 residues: CASSLDLAGGSSLSYNEQFF. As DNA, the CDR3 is TGTGCCAGCAGCTTAGATCTAGCGGGAGGATCGAGTTTATCCTACAATGAGCAGTTCTTC.

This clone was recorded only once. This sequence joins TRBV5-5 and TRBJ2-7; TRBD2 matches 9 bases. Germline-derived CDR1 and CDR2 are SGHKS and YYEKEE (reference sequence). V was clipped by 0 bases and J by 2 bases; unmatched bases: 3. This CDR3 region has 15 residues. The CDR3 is CASSLASGMPYEQYF. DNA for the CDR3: TGTGCCAGCAGCTTGGCTAGCGGGATGCCCTACGAGCAGTACTTC. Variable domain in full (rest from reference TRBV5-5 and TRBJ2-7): DAGVTQSPTHLIKTRGQQVTLRCSPISGHKSVSWYQQVLGQGPQFIFQYYEKEERGRGNFPDRFSARQFPNYSSELNVNALLLGDSALYLCASSLASGMPYEQYFGPGTRLTVT.

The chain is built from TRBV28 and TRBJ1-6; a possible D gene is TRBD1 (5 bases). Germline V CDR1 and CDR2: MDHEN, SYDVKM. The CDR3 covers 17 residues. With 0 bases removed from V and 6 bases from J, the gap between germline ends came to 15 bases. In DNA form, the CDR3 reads TGTGCCAGCAGTTTATGGGGGAAGGGGAACCGTAATTCACCCCTCCACTTT. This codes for CASSLWGKGNRNSPLHF.

Written as DNA, the CDR3 is TGTGCCAGCAGCACGGGACAGGAAAACTACGAGCAGTACTTC. It is translated as CASSTGQENYEQYF. This chain connects TRBV5-6 to TRBJ2-7; 8 bases align to TRBD1. The CDR3 sequence is 14 residues long. With 4 bases clipped from V and 3 bases from J, the junction kept 6 bases outside the gene matches. Germline V gives CDR1 SGHDT, CDR2 YYEEEE.

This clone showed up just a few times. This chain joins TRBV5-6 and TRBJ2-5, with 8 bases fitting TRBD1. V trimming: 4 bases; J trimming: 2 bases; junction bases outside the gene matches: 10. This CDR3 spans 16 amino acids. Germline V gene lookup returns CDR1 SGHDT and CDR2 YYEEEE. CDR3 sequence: CASSPERTGWQETQYF. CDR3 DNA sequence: TGTGCCAGCAGCCCGGAACGGACAGGGTGGCAAGAGACCCAGTACTTC.

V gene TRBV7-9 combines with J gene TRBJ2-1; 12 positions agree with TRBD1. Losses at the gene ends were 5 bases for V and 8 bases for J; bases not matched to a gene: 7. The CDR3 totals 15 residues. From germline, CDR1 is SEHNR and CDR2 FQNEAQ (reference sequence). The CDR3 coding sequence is TGTGCCAGCAGCCTCCGGGACAGGGGGCATGATGAGCAGTTCTTC. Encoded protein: CASSLRDRGHDEQFF.

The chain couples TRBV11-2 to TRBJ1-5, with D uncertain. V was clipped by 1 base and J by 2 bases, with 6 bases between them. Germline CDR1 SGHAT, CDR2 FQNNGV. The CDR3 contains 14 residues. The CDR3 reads CASSLGWGNQPQHF. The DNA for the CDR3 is TGTGCCAGCAGCTTAGGGTGGGGCAATCAGCCCCAGCATTTT.